The 2 T cell receptor beta chains below were found in one sample sequenced in a study of blood T cell repertoires in COVID-19 (dated by TCRdb to the early 2020s). The receptor library was made with the immunoSEQ multiplex PCR assay. The source is immuneACCESS, and TCRdb retained only in-frame sequences with V and J called. Part of the clones is not carried over; for the studies checked, unresolved V genes explain less than half of this, and the remainder is unexplained. The sample has tens of thousands of clones on record, about 72% of them singletons. The biggest ten clones account for more than 15% of the sample. The sequenced sample was peripheral blood. These receptors originate from a man in his 70s with active or convalescent COVID-19.

The V gene is TRBV30, the J gene TRBJ2-1, with D maybe TRBD2 (5 bases). Deletions cut 0 bases from V and 5 bases from J, with 14 bases between. The CDR3 totals 15 residues. Germline CDR1 is GTSNPN and CDR2 is SVGIG (reference sequence). The CDR3 here is CAWSVSRLGDNEQFF. The CDR3 coding sequence is TGTGCCTGGAGTGTATCGCGTTTGGGAGACAATGAGCAGTTCTTC.

V usage is TRBV9 and J usage is TRBJ2-7; 13 nucleotides agree with TRBD2. Looked up from germline, CDR1 is SGDLS and CDR2 is YYNGEE. The CDR3 has 16 amino acids. J gave up 1 base and V 2 bases, and 3 bases lay outside the gene matches. CDR3 amino acids: CASSVGTSGVSYEQYF. The CDR3 region has the DNA TGTGCCAGCAGCGTGGGGACTAGCGGGGTTTCCTACGAGCAGTACTTC.